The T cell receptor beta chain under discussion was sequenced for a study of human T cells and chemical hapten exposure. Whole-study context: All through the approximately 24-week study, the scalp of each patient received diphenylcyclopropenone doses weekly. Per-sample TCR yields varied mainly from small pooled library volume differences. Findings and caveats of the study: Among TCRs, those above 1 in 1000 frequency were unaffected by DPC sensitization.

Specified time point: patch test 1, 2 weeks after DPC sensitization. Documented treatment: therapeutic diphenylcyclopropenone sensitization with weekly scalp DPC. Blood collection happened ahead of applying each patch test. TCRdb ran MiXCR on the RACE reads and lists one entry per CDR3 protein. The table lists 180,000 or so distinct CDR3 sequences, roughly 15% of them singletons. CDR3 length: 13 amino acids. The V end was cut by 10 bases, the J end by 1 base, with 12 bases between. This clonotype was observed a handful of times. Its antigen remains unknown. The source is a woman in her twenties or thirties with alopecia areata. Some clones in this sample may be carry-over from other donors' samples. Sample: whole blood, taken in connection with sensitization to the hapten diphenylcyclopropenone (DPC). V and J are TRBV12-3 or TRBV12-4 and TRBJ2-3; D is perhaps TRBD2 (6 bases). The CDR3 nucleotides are TGTGCCACCGGGGGAGTGGGCACAGATACGCAGTATTTT. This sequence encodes CATGGVGTDTQYF.